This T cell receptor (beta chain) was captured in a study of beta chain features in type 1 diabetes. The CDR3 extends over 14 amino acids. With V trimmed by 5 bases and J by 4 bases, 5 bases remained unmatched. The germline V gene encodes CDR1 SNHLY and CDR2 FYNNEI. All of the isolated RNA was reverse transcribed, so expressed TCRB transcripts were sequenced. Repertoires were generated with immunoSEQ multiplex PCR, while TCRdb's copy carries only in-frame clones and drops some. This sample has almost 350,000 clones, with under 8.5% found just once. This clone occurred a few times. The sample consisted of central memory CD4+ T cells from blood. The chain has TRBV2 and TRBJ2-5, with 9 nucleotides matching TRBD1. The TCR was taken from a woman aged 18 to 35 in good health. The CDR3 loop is CASSRGTGRETQYF. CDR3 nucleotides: TGTGCCAGCAGTAGAGGGACAGGGAGAGAGACCCAGTACTTC.